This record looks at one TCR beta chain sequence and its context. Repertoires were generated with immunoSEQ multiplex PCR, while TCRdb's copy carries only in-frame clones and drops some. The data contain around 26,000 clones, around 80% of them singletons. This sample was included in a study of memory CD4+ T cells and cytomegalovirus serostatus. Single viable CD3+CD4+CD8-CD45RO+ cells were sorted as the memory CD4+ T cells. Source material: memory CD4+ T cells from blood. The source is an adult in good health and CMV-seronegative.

The CDR3 protein is CASRTLELNTEAFF. In DNA form, the CDR3 reads TGTGCCAGCAGGACCCTGGAATTGAACACTGAAGCTTTCTTT. The chain has TRBV27 and TRBJ1-1; no reliable D call. V dropped 6 bases and J dropped 0 bases, with 11 bases sitting between them. The CDR3 has 14 amino acids. The V gene's germline CDR1 is MNHEY and CDR2 SMNVEV (reference sequence).